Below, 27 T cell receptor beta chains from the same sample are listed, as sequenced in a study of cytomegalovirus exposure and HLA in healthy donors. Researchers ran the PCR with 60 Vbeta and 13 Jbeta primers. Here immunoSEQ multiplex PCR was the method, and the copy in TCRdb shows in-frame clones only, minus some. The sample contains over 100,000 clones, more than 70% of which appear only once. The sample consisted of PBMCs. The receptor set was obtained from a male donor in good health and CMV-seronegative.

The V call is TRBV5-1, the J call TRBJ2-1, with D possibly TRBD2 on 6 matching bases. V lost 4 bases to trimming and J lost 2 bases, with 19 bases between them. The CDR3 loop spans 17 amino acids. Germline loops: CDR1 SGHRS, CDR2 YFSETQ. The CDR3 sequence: CASSPRLEMTPYNEQFF. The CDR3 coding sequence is TGCGCCAGCAGCCCACGACTAGAAATGACTCCCTACAATGAGCAGTTCTTC.

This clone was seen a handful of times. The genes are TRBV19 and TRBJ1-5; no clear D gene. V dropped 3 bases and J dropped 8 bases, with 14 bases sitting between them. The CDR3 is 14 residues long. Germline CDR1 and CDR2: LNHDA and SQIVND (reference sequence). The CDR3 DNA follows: TGTGCCAGTAGTATCCTGGCTCTGGCAAAGCCCCAGCATTTT. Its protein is CASSILALAKPQHF.

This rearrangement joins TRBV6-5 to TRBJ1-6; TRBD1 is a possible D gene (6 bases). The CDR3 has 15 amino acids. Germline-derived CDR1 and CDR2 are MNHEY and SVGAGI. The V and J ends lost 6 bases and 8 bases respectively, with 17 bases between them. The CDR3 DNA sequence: TGTGCCAGCAGGCCTCAGGGGACCTTTTATTCACCCCTCCACTTT. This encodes CASRPQGTFYSPLHF.

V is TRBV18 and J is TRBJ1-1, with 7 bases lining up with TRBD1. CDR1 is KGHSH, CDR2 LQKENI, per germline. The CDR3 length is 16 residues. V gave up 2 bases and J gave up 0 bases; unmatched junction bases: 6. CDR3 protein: CASSPETGPMNTEAFF. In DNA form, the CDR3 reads TGTGCCAGCTCACCAGAGACAGGGCCCATGAACACTGAAGCTTTCTTT.

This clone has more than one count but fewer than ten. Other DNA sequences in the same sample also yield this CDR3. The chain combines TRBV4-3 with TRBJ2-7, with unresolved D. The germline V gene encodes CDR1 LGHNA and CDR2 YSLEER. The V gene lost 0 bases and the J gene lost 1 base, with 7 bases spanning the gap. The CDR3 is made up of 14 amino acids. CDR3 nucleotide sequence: TGCGCCAGCAGCCAAGAGCCCAGGTCCTACGAGCAGTACTTC. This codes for CASSQEPRSYEQYF.

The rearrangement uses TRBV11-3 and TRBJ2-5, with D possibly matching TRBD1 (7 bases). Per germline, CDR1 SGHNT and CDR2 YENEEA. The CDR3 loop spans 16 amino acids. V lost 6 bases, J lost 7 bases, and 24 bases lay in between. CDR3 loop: CASSRGGTASRGTQYF. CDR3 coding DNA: TGTGCCAGCAGTAGAGGGGGGACAGCCTCGAGGGGGACCCAGTACTTC. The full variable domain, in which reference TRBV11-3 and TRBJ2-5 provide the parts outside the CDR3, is EAGVVQSPRYKIIEKKQPVAFWCNPISGHNTLYWYLQNLGQGPELLIRYENEEAVDDSQLPKDRFSAERLKGVDSTLKIQPAELGDSAVYLCASSRGGTASRGTQYFGPGTRLLVL.

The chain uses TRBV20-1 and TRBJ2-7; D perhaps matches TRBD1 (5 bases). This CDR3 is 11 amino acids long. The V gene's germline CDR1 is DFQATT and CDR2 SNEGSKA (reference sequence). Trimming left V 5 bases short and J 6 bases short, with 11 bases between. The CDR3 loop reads CSAEDSAEQYF. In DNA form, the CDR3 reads TGCAGTGCTGAAGACAGTGCCGAGCAGTACTTC.

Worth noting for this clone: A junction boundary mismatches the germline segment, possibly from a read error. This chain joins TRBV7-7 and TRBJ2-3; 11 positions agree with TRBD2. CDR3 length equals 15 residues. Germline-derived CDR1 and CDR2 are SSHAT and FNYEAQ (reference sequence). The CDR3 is CASSLGTSGTDTQYF. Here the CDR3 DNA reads TGTGCTAGCAGCTTGGGGACTAGCGGTACAGATACGCAGTATTTT.

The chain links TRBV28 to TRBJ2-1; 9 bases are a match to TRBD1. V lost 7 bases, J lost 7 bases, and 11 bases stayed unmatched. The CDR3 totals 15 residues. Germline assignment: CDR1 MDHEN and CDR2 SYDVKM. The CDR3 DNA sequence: TGTGCCAGCAAGCCGGGGACAGGGTCGGCAAATGAGCAGTTCTTC. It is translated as CASKPGTGSANEQFF.

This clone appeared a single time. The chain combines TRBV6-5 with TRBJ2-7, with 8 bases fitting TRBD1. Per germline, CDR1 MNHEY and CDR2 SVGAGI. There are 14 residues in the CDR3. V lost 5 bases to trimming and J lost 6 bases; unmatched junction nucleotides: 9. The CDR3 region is CASSPRDRFVEQYF. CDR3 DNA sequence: TGTGCCAGCAGTCCCCGGGACAGGTTTGTCGAGCAGTACTTC.

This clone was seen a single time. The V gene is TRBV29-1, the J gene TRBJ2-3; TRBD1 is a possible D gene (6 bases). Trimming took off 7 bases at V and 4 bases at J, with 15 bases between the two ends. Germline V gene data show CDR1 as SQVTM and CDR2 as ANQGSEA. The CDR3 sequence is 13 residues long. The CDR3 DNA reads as TGCAGCGCCCCGGCACAGGGCGCAGATACGCAGTATTTT. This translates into CSAPAQGADTQYF.

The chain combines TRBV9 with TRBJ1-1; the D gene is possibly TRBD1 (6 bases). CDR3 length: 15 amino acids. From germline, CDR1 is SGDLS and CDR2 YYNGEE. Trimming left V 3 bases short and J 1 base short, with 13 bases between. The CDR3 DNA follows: TGTGCCAGCAGCGGGGCAGGGGAAGGGAACACTGAAGCTTTCTTT. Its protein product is CASSGAGEGNTEAFF.

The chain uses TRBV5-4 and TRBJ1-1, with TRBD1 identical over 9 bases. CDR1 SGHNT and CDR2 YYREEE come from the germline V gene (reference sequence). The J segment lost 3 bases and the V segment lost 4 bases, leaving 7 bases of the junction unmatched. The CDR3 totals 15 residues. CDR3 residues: CASSAQGAGDTEAFF. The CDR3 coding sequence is TGTGCCAGCAGCGCACAGGGGGCAGGGGACACTGAAGCTTTCTTT.

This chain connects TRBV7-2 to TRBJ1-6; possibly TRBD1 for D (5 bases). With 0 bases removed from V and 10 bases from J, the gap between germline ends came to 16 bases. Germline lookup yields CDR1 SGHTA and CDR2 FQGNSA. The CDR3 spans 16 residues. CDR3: CASSLAGRAEGSPLHF. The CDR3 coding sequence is TGTGCCAGCAGCTTAGCGGGCAGGGCCGAAGGGTCACCCCTCCACTTT.

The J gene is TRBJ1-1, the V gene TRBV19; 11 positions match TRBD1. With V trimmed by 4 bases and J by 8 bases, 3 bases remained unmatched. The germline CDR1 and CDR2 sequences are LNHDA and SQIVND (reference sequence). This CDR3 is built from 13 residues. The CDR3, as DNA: TGTGCCAGTAGTAGTCGGGACAGGGGGGAAGCTTTCTTT. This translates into CASSSRDRGEAFF.

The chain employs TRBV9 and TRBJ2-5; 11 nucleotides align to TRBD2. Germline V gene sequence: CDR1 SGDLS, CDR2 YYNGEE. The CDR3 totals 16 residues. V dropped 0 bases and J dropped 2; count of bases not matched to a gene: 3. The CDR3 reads CASSVGVAGGQETQYF. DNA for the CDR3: TGTGCCAGCAGCGTAGGGGTAGCGGGGGGGCAAGAGACCCAGTACTTC.

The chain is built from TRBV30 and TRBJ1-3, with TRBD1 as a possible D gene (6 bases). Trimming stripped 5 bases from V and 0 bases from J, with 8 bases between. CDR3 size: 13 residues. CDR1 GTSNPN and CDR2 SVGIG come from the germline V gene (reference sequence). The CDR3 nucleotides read TGTGCCTGGGGCAGGGGCTCTGGAAACACCATATATTTT. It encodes CAWGRGSGNTIYF.

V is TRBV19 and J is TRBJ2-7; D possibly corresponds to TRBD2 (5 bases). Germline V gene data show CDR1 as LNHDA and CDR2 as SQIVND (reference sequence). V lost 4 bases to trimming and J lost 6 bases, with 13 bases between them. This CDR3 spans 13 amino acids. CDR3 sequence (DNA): TGTGCCAGTAGTACCTCACTAGTCTCCGAGCAGTACTTC. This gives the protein CASSTSLVSEQYF.

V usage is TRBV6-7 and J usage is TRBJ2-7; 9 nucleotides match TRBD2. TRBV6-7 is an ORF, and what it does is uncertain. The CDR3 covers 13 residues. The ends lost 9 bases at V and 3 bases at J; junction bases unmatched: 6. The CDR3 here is CARERGAIYEQYF. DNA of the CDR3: TGTGCCAGAGAGCGGGGGGCGATCTACGAGCAGTACTTC.

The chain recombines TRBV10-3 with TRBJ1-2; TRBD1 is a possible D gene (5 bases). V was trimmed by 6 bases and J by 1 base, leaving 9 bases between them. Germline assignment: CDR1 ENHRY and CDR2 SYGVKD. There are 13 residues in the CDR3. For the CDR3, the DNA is TGTGCCATCAGCCAACAGGATAACTATGGCTACACCTTC. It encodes CAISQQDNYGYTF.

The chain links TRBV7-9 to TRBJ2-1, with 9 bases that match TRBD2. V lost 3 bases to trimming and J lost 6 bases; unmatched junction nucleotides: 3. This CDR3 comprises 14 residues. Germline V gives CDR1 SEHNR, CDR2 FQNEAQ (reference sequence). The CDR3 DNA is TGTGCCAGCAGCTTGGCTAGCGGGATCAATGAGCAGTTCTTC. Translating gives CASSLASGINEQFF.

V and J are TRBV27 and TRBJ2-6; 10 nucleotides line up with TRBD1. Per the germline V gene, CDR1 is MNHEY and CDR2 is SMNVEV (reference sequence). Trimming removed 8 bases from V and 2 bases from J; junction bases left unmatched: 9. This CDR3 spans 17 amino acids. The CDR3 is CASGIGTGVTGANVLTF. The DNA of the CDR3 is TGTGCCAGCGGTATCGGGACAGGGGTAACTGGGGCCAACGTCCTGACTTTC.

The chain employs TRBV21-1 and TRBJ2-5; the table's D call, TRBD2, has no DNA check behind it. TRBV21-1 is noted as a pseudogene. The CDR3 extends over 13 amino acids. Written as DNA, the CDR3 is TGTGCCAGCAGCAAAGAGCCGGAAGAGACCCAGTACTTC. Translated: CASSKEPEETQYF.

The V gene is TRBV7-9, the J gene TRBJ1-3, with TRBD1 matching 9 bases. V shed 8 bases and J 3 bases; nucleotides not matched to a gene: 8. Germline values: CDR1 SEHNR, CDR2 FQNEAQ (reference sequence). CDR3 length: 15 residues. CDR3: CASLPGTGSGNTIYF. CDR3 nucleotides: TGTGCCAGCCTTCCCGGGACAGGGAGTGGAAACACCATATATTTT.

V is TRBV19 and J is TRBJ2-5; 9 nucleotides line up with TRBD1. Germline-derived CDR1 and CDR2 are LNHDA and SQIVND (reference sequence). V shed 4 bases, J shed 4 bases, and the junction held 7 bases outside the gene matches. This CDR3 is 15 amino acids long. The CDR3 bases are TGTGCCAGTAGTACCTCCGGGACAGGGACAGAGACCCAGTACTTC. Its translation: CASSTSGTGTETQYF.

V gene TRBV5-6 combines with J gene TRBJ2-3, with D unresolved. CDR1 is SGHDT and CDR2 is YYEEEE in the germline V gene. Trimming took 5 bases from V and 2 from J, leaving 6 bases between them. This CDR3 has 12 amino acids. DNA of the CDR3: TGTGCCAGCAGATCCTACACAGATACGCAGTATTTT. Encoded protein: CASRSYTDTQYF.

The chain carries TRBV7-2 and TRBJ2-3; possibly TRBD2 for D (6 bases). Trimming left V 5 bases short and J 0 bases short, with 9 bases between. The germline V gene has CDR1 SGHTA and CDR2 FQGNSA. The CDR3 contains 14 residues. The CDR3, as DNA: TGTGCCAGCAGCCGGGACTTCAGCACAGATACGCAGTATTTT. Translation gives CASSRDFSTDTQYF.